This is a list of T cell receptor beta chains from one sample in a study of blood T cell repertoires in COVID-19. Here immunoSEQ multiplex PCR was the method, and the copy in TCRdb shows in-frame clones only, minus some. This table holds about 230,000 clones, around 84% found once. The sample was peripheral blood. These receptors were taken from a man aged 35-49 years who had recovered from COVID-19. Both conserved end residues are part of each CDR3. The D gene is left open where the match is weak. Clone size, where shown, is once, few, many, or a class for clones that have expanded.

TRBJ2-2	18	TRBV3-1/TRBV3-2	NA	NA	TGTGCCAGCAGCCAAGATATGTGGGGGCCTACGAACACCGGGGAGCTGTTTTTT	CASSQDMWGPTNTGELFF
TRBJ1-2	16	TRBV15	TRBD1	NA	TGTGCCACCAGCATTAATACAGGACAGGGGGGATATGGCTACACCTTC	CATSINTGQGGYGYTF
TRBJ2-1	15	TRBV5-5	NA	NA	TGTGCCAGCAGCCGGGGGACGGAACCCTACAATGAGCAGTTCTTC	CASSRGTEPYNEQFF
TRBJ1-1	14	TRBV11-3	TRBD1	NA	TGTGCCAGCAGCTTGCAGGGGGCGAACACTGAAGCTTTCTTT	CASSLQGANTEAFF
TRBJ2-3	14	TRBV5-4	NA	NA	TGTGCCAGCAGCTTGAACAAAAACACAGATACGCAGTATTTT	CASSLNKNTDTQYF
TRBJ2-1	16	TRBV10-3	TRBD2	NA	TGTGCCATCAGTGAGAGGGGACTAACAACCAACAATGAGCAGTTCTTC	CAISERGLTTNNEQFF
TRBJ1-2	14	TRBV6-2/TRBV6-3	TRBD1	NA	TGTGCCAGCAGCCAGGACAGGGGCCGGGGTGGCTACACCTTC	CASSQDRGRGGYTF
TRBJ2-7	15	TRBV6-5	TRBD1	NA	TGTGCCAGCAATTCCCGGGACAGGGGTTCCTACGAGCAGTACTTC	CASNSRDRGSYEQYF
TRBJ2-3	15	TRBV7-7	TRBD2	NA	TGTGCCAGCAGCCGACTAGCGGGAGGGAAGGATACGCAGTATTTT	CASSRLAGGKDTQYF
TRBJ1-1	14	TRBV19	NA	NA	TGTGCCAGTAGTATTGTGGGCCCTTACACTGAAGCTTTCTTT	CASSIVGPYTEAFF
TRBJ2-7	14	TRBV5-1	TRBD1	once	TGCGCCAGCAGCTCCTGGACAGGTACCTACGAGCAGTACTTC	CASSSWTGTYEQYF
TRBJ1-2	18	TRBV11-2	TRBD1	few	TGTGCCAGCAGTCCCGAGGGCCCCGGGACAGGCACTAACTATGGCTACACCTTC	CASSPEGPGTGTNYGYTF
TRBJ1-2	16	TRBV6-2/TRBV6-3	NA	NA	TGTGCCAGCAGATACAGAGGTCCAGTCTATAACTATGGCTACACCTTC	CASRYRGPVYNYGYTF
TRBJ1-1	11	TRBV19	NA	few	TGTGCCAGTAAGTGGCACACTGAAGCTTTCTTT	CASKWHTEAFF
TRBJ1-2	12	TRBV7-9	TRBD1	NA	TGTGCCAGCAGCTGGGACAGGGTGGGCTACACCTTC	CASSWDRVGYTF
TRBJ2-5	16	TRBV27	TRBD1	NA	TGTGCCAGCAGTTTAGGGACAGGGGGCGGAGGAGAGACCCAGTACTTC	CASSLGTGGGGETQYF
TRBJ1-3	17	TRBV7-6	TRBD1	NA	TGTGCCAGCAGCTTAGTCGGGACAGGCAACTCTGGAAACACCATATATTTT	CASSLVGTGNSGNTIYF
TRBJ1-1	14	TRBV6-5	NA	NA	TGTGCCAGCAGGATACCCGGGTCGAGCACTGAAGCTTTCTTT	CASRIPGSSTEAFF
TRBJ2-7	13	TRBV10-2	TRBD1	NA	TGCGCCAGCGGGGCAGGGGGCCAATACGAGCAGTACTTC	CASGAGGQYEQYF
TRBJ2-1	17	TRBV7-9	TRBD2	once	TGTGCCAGCAACCTGGATAGCGGGAGTGCTAAGCAGCGAGAGCAGTTCTTC	CASNLDSGSAKQREQFF
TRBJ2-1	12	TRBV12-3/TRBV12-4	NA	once	TGTGCCAGCAGTTCCAGGTACAATGAGCAGTTCTTC	CASSSRYNEQFF
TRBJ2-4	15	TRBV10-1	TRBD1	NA	TGCGCCAGCAGTGAGGGACAGGGGGCACAAAACATTCAGTACTTC	CASSEGQGAQNIQYF
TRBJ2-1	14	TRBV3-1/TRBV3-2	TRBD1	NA	TGTGCCAGCAGCCTGTGGGGACAGAACAATGAGCAGTTCTTC	CASSLWGQNNEQFF
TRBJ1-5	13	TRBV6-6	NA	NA	TGTGCCAGCAGTCCCCCGGGCGCGGGGCCCCAGCATTTT	CASSPPGAGPQHF
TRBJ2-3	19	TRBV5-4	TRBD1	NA	TGTGCCAGCAGCTTGGGTATGGGACAGGGGGCGGGTTTCACAGATACGCAGTATTTT	CASSLGMGQGAGFTDTQYF
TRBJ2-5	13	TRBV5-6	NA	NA	TGTGCCAGCAGCTTGTGGAGCGGCGAGACCCAGTACTTC	CASSLWSGETQYF
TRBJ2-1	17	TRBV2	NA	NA	TGTGCCAGCAGTGCCCCTTCCGCGGGACCTTGGACCGATGAGCAGTTCTTC	CASSAPSAGPWTDEQFF
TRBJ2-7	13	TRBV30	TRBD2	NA	TGTGCCTGGAGCCAGCTAGCGGGATACGAGCAGTACTTC	CAWSQLAGYEQYF
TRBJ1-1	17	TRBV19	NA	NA	TGTGCCAGTACCAAACCGCCAGGAGGGGGGGTGAACACTGAAGCTTTCTTT	CASTKPPGGGVNTEAFF
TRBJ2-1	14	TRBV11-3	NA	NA	TGTGCCAGCAGCTCGTTTACAAATTACAATGAGCAGTTCTTC	CASSSFTNYNEQFF
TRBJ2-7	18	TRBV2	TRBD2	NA	TGTGCCAGCAGTGAACTCCGACTAGCGGGGGACCCAGCCTACGAGCAGTACTTC	CASSELRLAGDPAYEQYF
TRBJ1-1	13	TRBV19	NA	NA	TGTGCCAGTAGTTTTACGGGAACACCCGAAGCTTTCTTT	CASSFTGTPEAFF
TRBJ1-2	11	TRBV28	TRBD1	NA	TGTGCCAGCAGAGGACAGGGGGCGGTTACCTTC	CASRGQGAVTF
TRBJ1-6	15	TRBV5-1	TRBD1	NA	TGCGCCAGCAGCCGGGCGGGAACAGGGGATTCACCCCTCCACTTT	CASSRAGTGDSPLHF
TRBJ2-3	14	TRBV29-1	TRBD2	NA	TGCAGCGTTACAACGGGACTAGCTGGGGATACGCAGTATTTT	CSVTTGLAGDTQYF
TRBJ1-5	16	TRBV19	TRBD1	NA	TGTGCCAGTACCGAACGACAGGGCCTGGGGAATCAGCCCCAGCATTTT	CASTERQGLGNQPQHF
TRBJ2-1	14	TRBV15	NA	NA	TGTGCCACCAGCAGAGGTGGACTATTTAGAGAGCAGTTCTTC	CATSRGGLFREQFF
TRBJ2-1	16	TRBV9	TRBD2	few	TGTGCCAGCAGCGTAGACGGCGGGAGTTTGTACAATGAGCAGTTCTTC	CASSVDGGSLYNEQFF
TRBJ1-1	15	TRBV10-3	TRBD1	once	TGTGCCATAGGCGGGACAGGGACTTTAGGCACTGAAGCTTTCTTT	CAIGGTGTLGTEAFF
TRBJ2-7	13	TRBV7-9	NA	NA	TGTGCCAGCAGCTTAGTGCCAGGGGACGAGCAGTACTTC	CASSLVPGDEQYF
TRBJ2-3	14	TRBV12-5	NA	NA	TGTGCTAGTGGTTTAGATCTAGGAGTAGATACGCAGTATTTT	CASGLDLGVDTQYF
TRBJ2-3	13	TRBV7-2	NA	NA	TGTGCCAGCAGGGGAAGCGGGACAGATACGCAGTATTTT	CASRGSGTDTQYF
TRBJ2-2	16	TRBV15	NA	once	TGTGCCACCAGCAGAGGAGGTTCATCGAACACCGGGGAGCTGTTTTTT	CATSRGGSSNTGELFF
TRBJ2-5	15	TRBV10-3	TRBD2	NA	TGTGCCATCAGTGGTCTGGCGGGGGGCCAAGAGACCCAGTACTTC	CAISGLAGGQETQYF
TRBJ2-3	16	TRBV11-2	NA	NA	TGTGCCAGCATGCCCAGGGGGGCCACTTACACAGATACGCAGTATTTT	CASMPRGATYTDTQYF
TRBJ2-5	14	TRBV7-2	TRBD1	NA	TGTGCCAGCAGCTTATGGGCAGGGGGAGAGACCCAGTACTTC	CASSLWAGGETQYF
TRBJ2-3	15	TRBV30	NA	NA	TGTGCCTGGAGTACTGGGGGGGGGCTAAGTCCTACGCAGTATTTT	CAWSTGGGLSPTQYF
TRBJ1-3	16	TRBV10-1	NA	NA	TGCGCCAGCAGTGAATCGATACTCGGCTCTGGAAACACCATATATTTT	CASSESILGSGNTIYF
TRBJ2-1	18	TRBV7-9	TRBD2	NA	TGTGCCAGCAGCCCCGGGACTAGCGGGGGCCCCTCCTACAATGAGCAGTTCTTC	CASSPGTSGGPSYNEQFF
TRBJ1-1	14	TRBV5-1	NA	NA	TGCGCCAGCAGCCAGGGGAGTTGGAACACTGAAGCTTTCTTT	CASSQGSWNTEAFF
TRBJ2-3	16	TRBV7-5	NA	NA	TGTGTCAGAAGCTCTTTGGCGGGAGTTGCGACAGATACGCAGTATTTT	CVRSSLAGVATDTQYF
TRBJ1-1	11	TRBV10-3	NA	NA	TGTGCCATCAGTCCAGGGATTGAAGCTTTCTTT	CAISPGIEAFF
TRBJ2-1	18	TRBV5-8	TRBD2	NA	TGTGCCAGCAGCATTACTAGCGGGAGGACGAGCTCCTACAATGAGCAGTTCTTC	CASSITSGRTSSYNEQFF
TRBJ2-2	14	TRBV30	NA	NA	TGTGCCTGGAGTGACTTGACAACCACCGGGGAGCTGTTTTTT	CAWSDLTTTGELFF
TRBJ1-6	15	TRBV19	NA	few	TGTGCCAGTAGCCCACAGGTAAACTATAATTCACCCCTCCACTTT	CASSPQVNYNSPLHF
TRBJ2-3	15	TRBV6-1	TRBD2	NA	TGTGCCAGCAGTGACAATAGCGGGAGCGCAGATACGCAGTATTTT	CASSDNSGSADTQYF
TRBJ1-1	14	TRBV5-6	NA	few	TGTGCCAGCAGAGATCTAGGGGGTAACACTGAAGCTTTCTTT	CASRDLGGNTEAFF
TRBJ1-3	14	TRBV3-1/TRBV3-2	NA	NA	TGTGCCAGCAGCCCCCTAGGGAGAGGAAACACCATATATTTT	CASSPLGRGNTIYF